Below, 28 T cell receptor beta chains from the same sample are listed, as sequenced in a study of cytomegalovirus exposure and HLA in healthy donors. Both 60 Vbeta primers and 13 Jbeta primers went into the PCR. Repertoires were generated with immunoSEQ multiplex PCR, while TCRdb's copy carries only in-frame clones and drops some. Found here are under 70,000 clones, over 65% of them singletons; the top ten hold under 45%. The sample consisted of PBMCs. These TCRs come from a man aged 35 to 55 in good health and CMV-seropositive.

This clone was counted only a few times. The chain is built from TRBV6-1 and TRBJ1-2; TRBD1 is a possible D gene (6 bases). Germline V gives CDR1 MNHNS, CDR2 SASEGT. CDR3 size: 13 residues. V shed 1 base and J shed 4 bases, with 7 bases lying between them. The CDR3 nucleotides read TGTGCCAGCAGTGAAGGGACAGTCTATGGCTACACCTTC. This encodes CASSEGTVYGYTF.

The genes are TRBV6-5 and TRBJ1-2; possible D gene TRBD1, 5 bases. V was pared by 3 bases and J by 8 bases, with 13 bases between. Germline V gene sequence: CDR1 MNHEY, CDR2 SVGAGI. The length of the CDR3 is 13 residues. DNA of the CDR3: TGTGCCAGCAGTTATCAAGGGCGGGGGGGCTACACCTTC. This translates into CASSYQGRGGYTF.

CDR3 sequence reads: CASSLDPAGGQNYREQFF. CDR3 in DNA: TGCGCCAGCAGCTTGGACCCAGCGGGGGGCCAAAACTATAGGGAGCAGTTCTTC. V gene TRBV5-1 combines with J gene TRBJ2-1, with TRBD2 matching 9 bases. V shed 0 bases, J shed 10 bases, and the junction held 17 bases outside the gene matches. Germline V gene sequence: CDR1 SGHRS, CDR2 YFSETQ. This CDR3 has 18 residues.

This rearrangement joins TRBV6-5 to TRBJ1-1; TRBD1 aligns across 9 bases. The V and J ends lost 7 bases and 6 bases, in that order; junction bases with no gene match: 9. The length of the CDR3 is 14 residues. Germline assignment: CDR1 MNHEY and CDR2 SVGAGI. The CDR3 loop is CASKGTGGLAEAFF. The CDR3 region has the DNA TGTGCCAGCAAGGGTACAGGGGGCTTAGCTGAAGCTTTCTTT.

The J gene is TRBJ1-5, the V gene TRBV19, with a possible D match to TRBD1 (5 bases). From germline, CDR1 is LNHDA and CDR2 SQIVND (reference sequence). V shed 7 bases and J shed 1 base, with 14 bases lying between them. The length of the CDR3 is 15 residues. CDR3 protein: CASIEGRTSNQPQHF. CDR3 coding DNA: TGTGCCAGTATAGAGGGGAGGACGAGCAATCAGCCCCAGCATTTT.

The rearrangement joins TRBV6-1 to TRBJ1-2; D unresolved. The germline gives CDR1 MNHNS, CDR2 SASEGT. CDR3 length: 13 residues. V lost 3 bases and J 4 bases, leaving 9 bases between the germline ends. The CDR3, as DNA: TGTGCCAGCAGTGAGGGCAGCTTCTATGGCTACACCTTC. Protein: CASSEGSFYGYTF.

The CDR3 sequence is CASRAGVNQPQHF. Here the CDR3 DNA reads TGCGCCAGCAGAGCGGGGGTCAATCAGCCCCAGCATTTT. The chain links TRBV5-1 to TRBJ1-5; possible D gene TRBD1, 5 bases. Germline V gene lookup returns CDR1 SGHRS and CDR2 YFSETQ. The CDR3 is 13 amino acids. V was trimmed by 5 bases and J by 3 bases, leaving 9 bases between them. The whole variable domain, filled in from reference TRBV5-1 and TRBJ1-5, reads KAGVTQTPRYLIKTRGQQVTLSCSPISGHRSVSWYQQTPGQGLQFLFEYFSETQRNKGNFPGRFSGRQFSNSRSEMNVSTLELGDSALYLCASRAGVNQPQHFGDGTRLSIL.

The count of this clone is one. The J gene is TRBJ2-3, the V gene TRBV7-9; TRBD2 aligns across 10 bases. V shed 2 bases and J 8 bases; nucleotides not matched to a gene: 7. Germline CDR1 reads SEHNR; CDR2 reads FQNEAQ (reference sequence). CDR3 length: 15 residues. The CDR3 DNA sequence: TGTGCCAGCAGCTTAAGCGGGGGGGCTAAGGGTACGCAGTATTTT. This codes for CASSLSGGAKGTQYF.

A few counts support this clone. The chain employs TRBV6-5 and TRBJ2-7, with 8 bases lining up with TRBD1. The ends lost 0 bases at V and 5 bases at J; junction bases unmatched: 6. Per germline, CDR1 MNHEY and CDR2 SVGAGI. CDR3 size: 15 residues. The CDR3 DNA is TGTGCCAGCAGTTACTCGAACAGGGGGAGCGACGAGCAGTACTTC. It is translated as CASSYSNRGSDEQYF.

The chain is built from TRBV13 and TRBJ2-3; no definite D call. This CDR3 contains 13 residues. V lost 0 bases and J 5 bases, leaving 6 bases between the germline ends. CDR1 and CDR2 (germline): PRHDT, FYEKMQ (reference sequence). The CDR3 region is CASSLGRRDTQYF. CDR3 nucleotides: TGTGCCAGCAGCTTAGGCCGGAGAGATACGCAGTATTTT.

By share, this clone ranks as medium-sized. The V and J genes are TRBV19 and TRBJ1-1; D possibly corresponds to TRBD1 (6 bases). Trimming took off 10 bases at V and 1 base at J, with 13 bases between the two ends. The CDR3 length is 13 residues. Germline V gene lookup returns CDR1 LNHDA and CDR2 SQIVND (reference sequence). CDR3 residues: CATGDTSNTEAFF. CDR3 DNA: TGTGCCACTGGGGACACCTCGAACACTGAAGCTTTCTTT.

This chain connects TRBV18 to TRBJ1-3, with TRBD1 matching over 7 bases. Germline V gene sequence: CDR1 KGHSH, CDR2 LQKENI. This CDR3 comprises 15 residues. Germline trimming cut 4 bases from V and 0 bases from J; bases unmatched to any gene: 3. The CDR3 DNA reads TGTGCCAGCTCACTACAGGGGCACTCTGGAAACACCATATATTTT. It yields the protein CASSLQGHSGNTIYF. Looking up the rest from reference TRBV18 and TRBJ1-3 gives the full variable domain: NAGVMQNPRHLVRRRGQEARLRCSPMKGHSHVYWYRQLPEEGLKFMVYLQKENIIDESGMPKERFSAEFPKEGPSILRIQQVVRGDSAAYFCASSLQGHSGNTIYFGEGSWLTVV.

There are a few counts of this clone. The chain recombines TRBV30 with TRBJ2-3; perhaps TRBD2 as D (5 bases). The length of the CDR3 is 17 residues. CDR1 is GTSNPN and CDR2 is SVGIG in the germline V gene (reference sequence). The germline V and J ends were trimmed by 0 bases and 2 bases, with 18 bases remaining between them. The CDR3, as DNA: TGTGCCTGGAGTGTAGGGCACTACGAGGGCACCACAGATACGCAGTATTTT. Its translation: CAWSVGHYEGTTDTQYF.

V is TRBV12-5 and J is TRBJ1-5, with D maybe TRBD1 (6 bases). Trimming removed 0 bases from V and 6 bases from J, with 9 bases in between. The CDR3 extends over 14 amino acids. Germline values: CDR1 LGHNT, CDR2 FRNRAP. This CDR3 is CASGLVGGAQPQHF. CDR3 DNA: TGTGCTAGTGGTTTGGTTGGGGGGGCTCAGCCCCAGCATTTT.

Here the CDR3 reads CASSQLTGSGGYEQYF. The CDR3 nucleotides read TGCGCCAGCAGCCAACTAACAGGTTCCGGGGGCTACGAGCAGTACTTC. The V and J genes are TRBV4-3 and TRBJ2-7; D is perhaps TRBD2 (6 bases). CDR3 size: 16 residues. Germline CDR1 is LGHNA and CDR2 is YSLEER. Trimming left V 2 bases short and J 3 bases short, with 17 bases between.

The chain carries TRBV27 and TRBJ2-7, with D possibly being TRBD2 (6 bases). The CDR3 runs 15 residues. V was shortened by 6 bases and J by 0 bases, with 15 bases between the two germline ends. Germline V gene data show CDR1 as MNHEY and CDR2 as SMNVEV (reference sequence). The CDR3 coding sequence is TGTGCCAGCAGAAATACACCGGGACTCTCCTACGAGCAGTACTTC. Amino acid sequence: CASRNTPGLSYEQYF.

The V gene is TRBV4-1, the J gene TRBJ2-3, with 8 bases lining up with TRBD2. J lost 6 bases, V lost 5 bases, and 10 bases had no gene match. The germline gives CDR1 MGHRA, CDR2 YSYEKL. CDR3 length equals 15 residues. Written as DNA, the CDR3 is TGCGCCAGCAGCGGAACGGGACTAGAATCGGATACGCAGTATTTT. Protein sequence: CASSGTGLESDTQYF.

The V call is TRBV2, the J call TRBJ1-6, with 8 nucleotides matching TRBD1. V trimming: 7 bases; J trimming: 9 bases; junction bases outside the gene matches: 8. The length of the CDR3 is 14 residues. Germline V lookup: CDR1 SNHLY, CDR2 FYNNEI. CDR3 bases: TGTGCCAGCATTCCTAGGACAGGGATTTCACCCCTCCACTTT. Its protein is CASIPRTGISPLHF.

The genes are TRBV10-3 and TRBJ2-7, with TRBD2 matching over 10 bases. CDR3 size: 18 residues. V shed 0 bases and J 0 bases; nucleotides not matched to a gene: 8. Germline V gene sequence: CDR1 ENHRY, CDR2 SYGVKD. The CDR3 DNA follows: TGTGCCATCAGTGAGTCGGTAAGTAGCGGGGGGACCTCCTACGAGCAGTACTTC. Amino acid sequence: CAISESVSSGGTSYEQYF.

The V call is TRBV18, the J call TRBJ2-5; unclear D gene. Per the germline V gene, CDR1 is KGHSH and CDR2 is LQKENI. V was shortened by 3 bases and J by 0 bases, with 5 bases between the two germline ends. The CDR3 is 13 residues long. The CDR3 sequence: CASSPQYQETQYF. Written as DNA, the CDR3 is TGTGCCAGCTCACCCCAGTACCAAGAGACCCAGTACTTC.

This clone was found a few times. V is TRBV5-6 and J is TRBJ1-1; D unresolved. The CDR3 is 13 amino acids. V was shortened by 0 bases and J by 4 bases, with 7 bases between the two germline ends. In germline, CDR1 is SGHDT, CDR2 YYEEEE. DNA of the CDR3: TGTGCCAGCAGCTTGGACACATTCACTGAAGCTTTCTTT. Encoded protein: CASSLDTFTEAFF.

The chain combines TRBV7-3 with TRBJ1-1; 7 nucleotides agree with TRBD1. Unmatched junction bases numbered 8, after V lost 4 bases and J lost 3 bases. Germline V gene sequence: CDR1 SGHTA, CDR2 FQGTGA. The CDR3 runs to 15 residues. CDR3 protein: CASSSMTGYDTEAFF. The DNA for the CDR3 is TGTGCCAGCAGCTCGATGACAGGGTATGACACTGAAGCTTTCTTT.

This rearrangement joins TRBV5-1 to TRBJ2-1; TRBD2 aligns across 9 bases. Trimming removed 7 bases from V and 0 bases from J; junction bases left unmatched: 5. The germline V gene has CDR1 SGHRS and CDR2 YFSETQ. The CDR3 runs to 15 residues. The CDR3 loop is CASGGGGLSYNEQFF. The CDR3 DNA sequence: TGCGCCAGCGGCGGGGGGGGACTCTCCTACAATGAGCAGTTCTTC.

The chain uses TRBV19 and TRBJ1-5; a possible D gene is TRBD1 (6 bases). V lost 6 bases and J lost 2, with 8 bases in between. There are 13 residues in the CDR3. The germline gives CDR1 LNHDA, CDR2 SQIVND (reference sequence). The CDR3 here is CASRRTGNQPQHF. CDR3 DNA: TGTGCCAGTAGGCGGACAGGCAATCAGCCCCAGCATTTT.

This clone was counted a few times. The rearrangement joins TRBV19 to TRBJ1-3, with a tentative D call TRBD1 (6 bases). CDR3 length equals 15 residues. The V gene lost 3 bases and the J gene lost 0 bases, with 9 bases spanning the gap. Germline V CDR1 and CDR2: LNHDA, SQIVND (reference sequence). The DNA for the CDR3 is TGTGCCAGTAGTATGGGGGCAAACTCTGGAAACACCATATATTTT. Translation: CASSMGANSGNTIYF.

In its sample, this clone was seen a few times. The rearrangement joins TRBV30 to TRBJ1-2; the match to TRBD1 covers 7 bases. The germline gives CDR1 GTSNPN, CDR2 SVGIG (reference sequence). CDR3 size: 14 residues. Trimming took 8 bases from V and 5 from J; bases not matched to a gene: 14. In DNA, the CDR3 is TGTGCCGGGGCTGGCAGGGGGTTTTCTTATGGCTACACCTTC. It yields the protein CAGAGRGFSYGYTF. The entire variable domain, with the rest obtained from reference TRBV30 and TRBJ1-2, is as follows: SQTIHQWPATLVQPVGSPLSLECTVEGTSNPNLYWYRQAAGRGLQLLFYSVGIGQISSEVPQNLSASRPQDRQFILSSKKLLLSDSGFYLCAGAGRGFSYGYTFGSGTRLTVV.

This chain connects TRBV11-2 to TRBJ2-1; the D is unclear. Germline values: CDR1 SGHAT, CDR2 FQNNGV. The CDR3 extends over 15 amino acids. V lost 3 bases, J lost 8 bases, and 17 bases lay in between. CDR3 amino acids: CASSFLVALGDEQFF. CDR3 nucleotide sequence: TGTGCCAGCAGCTTCCTAGTGGCCCTCGGAGATGAGCAGTTCTTC.

The rearrangement joins TRBV9 to TRBJ1-4, with no clear D. V was clipped by 3 bases and J by 0 bases, with 9 bases between them. The length of the CDR3 is 15 residues. CDR1 and CDR2 (germline): SGDLS, YYNGEE. The CDR3 spells CASSANSATNEKLFF. As DNA, the CDR3 is TGTGCCAGCAGCGCTAACAGTGCAACTAATGAAAAACTGTTTTTT.